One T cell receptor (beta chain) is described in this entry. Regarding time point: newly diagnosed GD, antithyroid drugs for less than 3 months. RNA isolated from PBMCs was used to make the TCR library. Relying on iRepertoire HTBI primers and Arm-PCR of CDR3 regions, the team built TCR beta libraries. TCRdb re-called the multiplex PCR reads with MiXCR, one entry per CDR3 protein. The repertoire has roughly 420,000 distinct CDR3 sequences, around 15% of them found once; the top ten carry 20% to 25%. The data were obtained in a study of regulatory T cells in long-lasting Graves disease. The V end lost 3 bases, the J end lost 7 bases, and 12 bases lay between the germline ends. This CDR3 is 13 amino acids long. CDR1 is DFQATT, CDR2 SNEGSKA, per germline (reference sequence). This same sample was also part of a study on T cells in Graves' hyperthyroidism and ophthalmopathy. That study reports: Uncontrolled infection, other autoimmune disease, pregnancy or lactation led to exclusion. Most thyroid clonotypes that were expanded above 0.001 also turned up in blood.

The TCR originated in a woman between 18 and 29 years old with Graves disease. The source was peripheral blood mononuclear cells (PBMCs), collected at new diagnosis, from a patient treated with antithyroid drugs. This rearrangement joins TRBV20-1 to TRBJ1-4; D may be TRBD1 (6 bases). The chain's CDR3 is CSASSGAGEKLFF. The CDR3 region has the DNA TGCAGTGCTAGTTCGGGGGCCGGTGAAAAACTGTTTTTT.